The entry that follows covers one T cell receptor (beta chain) sequence. This sample was taken from a study of blood T cells in healthy people across ages. The CDR3 is made up of 15 amino acids. The trim removed 5 bases at V and 4 bases at J, leaving 10 bases unmatched. Germline CDR1 reads MNHEY; CDR2 reads SMNVEV (reference sequence). The authors ran a second PCR of about 6 to 11 cycles using a sample-barcoded 5' primer and a J-beta primer mix. Each of the samples gave a minimum of 2.5 million paired-end reads that contained CDR3. TCRdb redid the calling of the 5' RACE reads with MiXCR, one entry per CDR3 protein. Among fewer than 900,000 distinct CDR3 sequences listed, about 42% were seen once.

The receptor was derived from a woman aged 55 to 70 in good health. The rearrangement joins TRBV27 to TRBJ2-5; TRBD2 agrees at 7 bases. Sequencing input: blood. The CDR3 loop reads CASSNAGTMRETQYF. The CDR3 DNA reads TGTGCCAGCAGTAATGCCGGGACTATGCGAGAGACCCAGTACTTC.